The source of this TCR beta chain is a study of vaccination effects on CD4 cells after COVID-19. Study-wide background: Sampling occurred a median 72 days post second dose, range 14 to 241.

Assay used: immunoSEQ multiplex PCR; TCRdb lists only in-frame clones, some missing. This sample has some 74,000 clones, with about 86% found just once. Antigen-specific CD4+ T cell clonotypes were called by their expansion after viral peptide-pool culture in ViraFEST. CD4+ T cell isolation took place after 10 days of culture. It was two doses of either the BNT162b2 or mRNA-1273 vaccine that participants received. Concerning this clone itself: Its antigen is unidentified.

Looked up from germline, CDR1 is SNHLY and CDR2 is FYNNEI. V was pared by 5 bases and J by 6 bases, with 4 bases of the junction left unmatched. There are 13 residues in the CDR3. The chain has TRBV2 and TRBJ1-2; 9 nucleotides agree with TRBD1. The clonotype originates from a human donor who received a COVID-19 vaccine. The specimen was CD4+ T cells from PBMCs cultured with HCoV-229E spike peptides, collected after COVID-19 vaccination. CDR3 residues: CASSRDRENGYTF. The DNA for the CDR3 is TGTGCCAGCAGTCGGGACAGGGAAAATGGCTACACCTTC. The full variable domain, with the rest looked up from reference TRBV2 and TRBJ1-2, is EPEVTQTPSHQVTQMGQEVILRCVPISNHLYFYWYRQILGQKVEFLVSFYNNEISEKSEIFDDQFSVERPDGSNFTLKIRSTKLEDSAMYFCASSRDRENGYTFGSGTRLTVV.